This T cell receptor (beta chain) appears in the sequencing data of a study of T cell responses to AZD1222 COVID-19 vaccine. General study points: Just a handful of people given AZD1222 tested seropositive at baseline. Clonal diversity was possibly underestimated; the donors were predominantly white British and more often female. None of the repertoires were sampled until the peak T cell response had passed. Regions 160-218 and 743-854 held dominance among vaccine-associated CD4 TCRs, which spanned spike.

The method was immunoSEQ multiplex PCR; TCRdb's version includes in-frame clones alone and lacks a portion of them. This table holds 75,000 to 100,000 clones, 85% to 90% found once. As regards this clone: Antigen unknown.

There are 15 residues in the CDR3. V trimming: 0 bases; J trimming: 3 bases; junction bases outside the gene matches: 6. Germline loops: CDR1 SGDLS, CDR2 YYNGEE. The chain carries TRBV9 and TRBJ2-7, with TRBD2 matching 7 bases. Material: peripheral blood, obtained on day 0 of AZD1222 vaccination. This clonotype originated in an adult in good health. CDR3: CASSVGGLSHYEQYF. CDR3 nucleotides: TGTGCCAGCAGCGTAGGGGGACTATCACACTACGAGCAGTACTTC.